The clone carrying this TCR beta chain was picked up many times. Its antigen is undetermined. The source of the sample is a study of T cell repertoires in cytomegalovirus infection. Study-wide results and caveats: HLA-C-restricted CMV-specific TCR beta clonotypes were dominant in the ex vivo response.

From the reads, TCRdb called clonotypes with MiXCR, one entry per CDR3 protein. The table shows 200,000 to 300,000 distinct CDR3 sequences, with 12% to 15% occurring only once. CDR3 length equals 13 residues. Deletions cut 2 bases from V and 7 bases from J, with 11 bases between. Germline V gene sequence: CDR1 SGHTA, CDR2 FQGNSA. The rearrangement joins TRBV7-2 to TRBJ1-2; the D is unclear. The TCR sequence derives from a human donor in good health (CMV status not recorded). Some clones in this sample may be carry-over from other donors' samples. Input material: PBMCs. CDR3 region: CASSLTVGVGYTF. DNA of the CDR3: TGTGCCAGCAGCTTAACGGTTGGGGTTGGCTACACCTTC. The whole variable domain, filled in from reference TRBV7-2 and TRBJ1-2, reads GAGVSQSPSNKVTEKGKDVELRCDPISGHTALYWYRQSLGQGLEFLIYFQGNSAPDKSGLPSDRFSAERTGGSVSTLTIQRTQQEDSAVYLCASSLTVGVGYTFGSGTRLTVV.